What follows are 10 T cell receptor beta chains derived from one specimen sequenced in a study of cytomegalovirus exposure and HLA in healthy donors. PCR involved 60 Vbeta and 13 Jbeta primers. Assay: immunoSEQ multiplex PCR; the TCRdb copy retains only in-frame clones and omits some. This table has 40,000 to 45,000 clones, roughly 47% appearing once. The sample comprised PBMCs. The receptors were gathered from a human donor in good health.

This clone was seen more than once but under ten times. The chain employs TRBV4-3 and TRBJ2-7; 7 bases map to TRBD2. The CDR3 has 16 residues. J lost 2 bases, V lost 0 bases, and 7 bases had no gene match. The germline CDR1 and CDR2 sequences are LGHNA and YSLEER. CDR3 sequence (DNA): TGCGCCAGCAGCCAAGAGGGAGCGGGGTCCGCCTACGAGCAGTACTTC. The encoded protein is CASSQEGAGSAYEQYF.

This chain joins TRBV7-8 and TRBJ1-1; D may be TRBD1 (6 bases). This CDR3 spans 15 amino acids. The V and J ends lost 1 base and 4 bases respectively, with 13 bases between them. Germline CDR1 and CDR2: SGHVS and FQNEAQ. CDR3 sequence reads: CASSLGAGVGTEAFF. As DNA, the CDR3 is TGTGCCAGCAGCTTAGGGGCAGGGGTGGGCACTGAAGCTTTCTTT.

The table lists this clone with a few counts. The J gene is TRBJ2-1, the V gene TRBV19, with TRBD2 matching over 10 bases. Germline V gene data show CDR1 as LNHDA and CDR2 as SQIVND (reference sequence). With 4 bases clipped from V and 10 bases from J, the junction kept 4 bases outside the gene matches. The CDR3 totals 13 residues. CDR3 DNA: TGTGCCAGTAGTAGGACTAGCGGTCCCGAGCAGTTCTTC. This codes for CASSRTSGPEQFF. The full variable domain, completed using reference TRBV19 and TRBJ2-1, is DGGITQSPKYLFRKEGQNVTLSCEQNLNHDAMYWYRQDPGQGLRLIYYSQIVNDFQKGDIAEGYSVSREKKESFPLTVTSAQKNPTAFYLCASSRTSGPEQFFGPGTRLTVL.

This clone was detected only once. This chain connects TRBV9 to TRBJ2-5; 7 bases fit TRBD1. The J call is in doubt because the DNA end fits TRBJ2-7 better. There are 14 residues in the CDR3. In germline, CDR1 is SGDLS, CDR2 YYNGEE. DNA for the CDR3: TGTGCCAGCAGCCTCCGGGACAGAGCCTACGAGCAGTACTTC. Translating it yields CASSLRDRAYEQYF.

In its sample, this clone is medium-sized. V gene TRBV6-5 combines with J gene TRBJ1-1, with TRBD1 identical over 7 bases. The CDR3 runs 12 residues. V was pared by 5 bases and J by 5 bases, with 2 bases of the junction left unmatched. Germline loops: CDR1 MNHEY, CDR2 SVGAGI. The CDR3 sequence: CASSKTGTEAFF. The CDR3 bases are TGTGCCAGCAGTAAGACAGGGACTGAAGCTTTCTTT.

This clone was observed a handful of times. The chain is built from TRBV5-1 and TRBJ2-1; the D is unclear. The CDR3 extends over 12 amino acids. Trimming removed 2 bases from V and 4 bases from J, with 4 bases in between. Looked up from germline, CDR1 is SGHRS and CDR2 is YFSETQ. The CDR3 region has the DNA TGCGCCAGCAGCTTACGGTACAATGAGCAGTTCTTC. Residues: CASSLRYNEQFF.

V and J are TRBV19 and TRBJ2-1; TRBD1 aligns across 9 bases. This CDR3 contains 15 residues. V shed 3 bases, J shed 6 bases, and the junction held 6 bases outside the gene matches. Germline loops: CDR1 LNHDA, CDR2 SQIVND (reference sequence). CDR3 bases: TGTGCCAGTAGTATCCGGGACAGGGACTTCAATGAGCAGTTCTTC. It is translated as CASSIRDRDFNEQFF.

This clone was observed a few times. The chain joins TRBV4-3 to TRBJ2-3, with D possibly matching TRBD2 (7 bases). The germline V and J ends were trimmed by 0 bases and 4 bases, with 14 bases remaining between them. Germline V gene lookup returns CDR1 LGHNA and CDR2 YSLEER. CDR3 size: 16 residues. The CDR3 sequence: CASSQDGVGGPDTQYF. CDR3 in DNA: TGCGCCAGCAGCCAAGACGGGGTGGGGGGGCCAGATACGCAGTATTTT.

The V call is TRBV27, the J call TRBJ2-7, with 9 nucleotides matching TRBD1. Trimming cost V 4 bases and J 5 bases; bases outside gene matches: 12. Germline V gene data show CDR1 as MNHEY and CDR2 as SMNVEV (reference sequence). There are 16 residues in the CDR3. DNA for the CDR3: TGTGCCAGCAGTTCAGTATATGGGACAGGGTTCAACGAGCAGTACTTC. It yields the protein CASSSVYGTGFNEQYF.

This clone was recorded a few times. The V call is TRBV7-7, the J call TRBJ2-1; TRBD2 aligns across 12 bases. CDR1 and CDR2 (germline): SSHAT, FNYEAQ (reference sequence). J was trimmed by 7 bases and V by 4 bases; bases with no gene match: 14. There are 18 residues in the CDR3. This chain's CDR3 is CASSSRLAGVRGTNEQFF. Here the CDR3 DNA reads TGTGCCAGCAGCTCCCGACTAGCGGGAGTAAGGGGGACGAATGAGCAGTTCTTC.